This T cell receptor (beta chain) was recovered during a study of T cells in Graves' hyperthyroidism and ophthalmopathy. Germline V lookup: CDR1 SGHVS, CDR2 FQNEAQ. With V trimmed by 2 bases and J by 3 bases, 10 bases remained unmatched. The CDR3 extends over 16 amino acids. RNA transcripts served as the template for amplifying TCR beta CDR3 regions. With the HTBI primer set, the TCR CDR3 went through a first round of RT-PCR. A single record per CDR3 protein comes from TCRdb applying MiXCR to the multiplex PCR reads. The data show over 650,000 distinct CDR3 sequences, 45% seen once. The sequence derives from an adult man with Graves' disease, either hyperthyroidism or ophthalmopathy (not recorded which). Input material: peripheral blood or thyroid tissue (not recorded which). This chain links TRBV7-8 with TRBJ2-7, with 7 nucleotides matching TRBD2. The CDR3 DNA is TGTGCCAGCAGCTTAAGATTCGGCGGGAGCCGCTACGAGCAGTACTTC. Amino acid sequence: CASSLRFGGSRYEQYF.